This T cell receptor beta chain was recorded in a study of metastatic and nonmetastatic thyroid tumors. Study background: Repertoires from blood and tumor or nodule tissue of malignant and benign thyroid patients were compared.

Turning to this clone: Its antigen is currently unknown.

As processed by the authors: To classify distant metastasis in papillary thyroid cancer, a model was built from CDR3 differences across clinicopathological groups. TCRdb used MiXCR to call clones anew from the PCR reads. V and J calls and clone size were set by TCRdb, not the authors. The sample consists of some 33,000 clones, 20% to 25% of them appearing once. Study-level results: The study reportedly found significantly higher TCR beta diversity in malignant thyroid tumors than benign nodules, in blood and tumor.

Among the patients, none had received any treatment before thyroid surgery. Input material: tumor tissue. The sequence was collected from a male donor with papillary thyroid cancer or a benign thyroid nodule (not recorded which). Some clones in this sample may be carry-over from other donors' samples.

CDR3 DNA sequence: TGCAGTGCCGACGTCCTACAGGGTCAGCAGTACTTC. Protein: CSADVLQGQQYF. The chain couples TRBV20-1 to TRBJ2-7; tentative D call: TRBD1 (6 bases). Germline-derived CDR1 and CDR2 are DFQATT and SNEGSKA (reference sequence). The CDR3 extends over 12 amino acids. V was trimmed by 6 bases and J by 8 bases, leaving 17 bases between them.